These 2 T cell receptor beta chains were all obtained from the same sample, sequenced in a study of cytomegalovirus exposure and HLA in healthy donors. The study ran its PCR with 60 Vbeta and 13 Jbeta primers. Sequenced by immunoSEQ multiplex PCR; TCRdb stores in-frame clones only, minus some. In the table there are more than 85,000 clones, more than 80% of which are singletons. Sample: PBMCs. Receptors originate from a man younger than 35 in good health and CMV-seronegative.

This clone was observed a handful of times. The genes are TRBV14 and TRBJ1-3; D unclear. Trimming pared 1 base from V and 8 bases from J, leaving 6 bases between. CDR1 is SGHDN and CDR2 is FVKESK in the germline V gene. The CDR3 is 12 residues long. The CDR3 region has the DNA TGTGCCAGCAGCCAAGCTTCGGACACCATATATTTT. Translating it yields CASSQASDTIYF.

V and J are TRBV28 and TRBJ2-1, with 8 bases that match TRBD1. J was trimmed by 4 bases and V by 6 bases; bases with no gene match: 11. The CDR3 is 16 amino acids. Germline CDR1 MDHEN, CDR2 SYDVKM. CDR3 nucleotide sequence: TGTGCCAGCAGATCTACGGGACAGGTAAATTACAATGAGCAGTTCTTC. Amino acid sequence: CASRSTGQVNYNEQFF.